This T cell receptor (beta chain) was sequenced in a study of blood T cells in healthy people across ages. The CDR3 is 14 amino acids. The germline V gene encodes CDR1 MGHRA and CDR2 YSYEKL. The germline V and J ends were trimmed by 1 base and 4 bases, with 10 bases remaining between them. Next came a second PCR, run for about 7 to 12 cycles, which used a sample-barcoded 5' primer along with a J-beta primer mix. TCRdb called the 5' RACE reads again in MiXCR, with one record for every CDR3 protein. The sample consists of 1.5 million to 2 million distinct CDR3 sequences, 28% of them appearing once. This clonotype was seen only a few times. Antigen: not known. Study observations and caveats: Changes in expanded clonotypes were possibly confounded, as the CMV status of donors was unknown. The long-lived group displayed more naive CD4+ cells, plus higher diversity, than the aged donors did. TCR beta diversity, measured per million T cells, fell in a roughly linear way with age.

The rearrangement joins TRBV4-1 to TRBJ1-2, with D possibly matching TRBD1 (6 bases). The receptor's source is a woman aged 25-40 years in good health. The specimen sequenced was blood. The CDR3, as DNA: TGCGCCAGCAGCCAAGGGGGGCCCCCCTATGGCTACACCTTC. It translates to CASSQGGPPYGYTF.